This T cell receptor (beta chain) was sequenced during a study of T cell changes during pregnancy in multiple sclerosis. Some clones are missing from TCRdb's copy, which holds only in-frame ones; the method was immunoSEQ multiplex PCR. The sample carries about 60,000 clones, 93% recorded once. The CDR3 runs 19 residues. Sequencing was performed on peripheral blood, taken after pregnancy. The source of this sequence is a female donor with multiple sclerosis, enrolled in a pregnancy study. The chain has TRBV21-1 and TRBJ2-1; the table names TRBD1, a call not compared with the DNA. TRBV21-1 is given as a pseudogene. CDR3 sequence reads: CASSKVYGRGTGTPNEQFF. The CDR3 DNA follows: TGTGCCAGCAGCAAAGTATATGGTAGGGGGACAGGGACGCCCAATGAGCAGTTCTTC.